The next 29 T cell receptor beta chains were all read from a single sample in a study of shared clonotypes between healthy human individuals. Cells designated naive CD8 were CD45RO-negative and were positively selected for CCR7, with terminally differentiated effector memory CD45RA+ cells excluded. TCRdb's copy holds only in-frame clones and misses some; the assay was immunoSEQ multiplex PCR. The sample yields roughly 850,000 clones, around 96% seen once. The sequenced material came from naive CD8+ T cells sorted from blood. These receptors were collected from a man aged 30-40 years in good health.

The rearrangement uses TRBV6-6 and TRBJ1-5; D not resolved. V gave up 2 bases and J gave up 0 bases, with 5 bases separating them. In germline, CDR1 is MNHNY, CDR2 SVGAGI (reference sequence). This CDR3 comprises 14 residues. The CDR3 reads CASSYPDSNQPQHF. The DNA for the CDR3 is TGTGCCAGCAGTTACCCAGATAGCAATCAGCCCCAGCATTTT.

This rearrangement joins TRBV15 to TRBJ2-1; no clear D gene. The V and J ends lost 0 bases and 5 bases respectively, with 5 bases between them. The CDR3 length is 13 residues. Per germline, CDR1 LNHNV and CDR2 YYDKDF (reference sequence). The CDR3 region is CATSRDGHNEQFF. As DNA, the CDR3 is TGTGCCACCAGCAGAGATGGCCACAATGAGCAGTTCTTC. Using reference TRBV15 and TRBJ2-1 for the parts outside the CDR3, the full variable domain is DAMVIQNPRYQVTQFGKPVTLSCSQTLNHNVMYWYQQKSSQAPKLLFHYYDKDFNNEADTPDNFQSRRPNTSFCFLDIRSPGLGDTAMYLCATSRDGHNEQFFGPGTRLTVL.

This clone was detected once. This sequence joins TRBV13 and TRBJ2-7, with 15 nucleotides matching TRBD2. The ends lost 5 bases at V and 2 bases at J; junction bases unmatched: 7. CDR1 PRHDT and CDR2 FYEKMQ come from the germline V gene (reference sequence). The CDR3 runs to 17 residues. CDR3 nucleotide sequence: TGTGCCAGCAGCCAAGGACTAGCGGGAGGGACCACCTACGAGCAGTACTTC. Translation gives CASSQGLAGGTTYEQYF.

A few counts support this clone. The chain carries TRBV29-1 and TRBJ2-4; tentative D call: TRBD1 (5 bases). CDR1 SQVTM and CDR2 ANQGSEA come from the germline V gene. The CDR3 runs to 17 residues. Trimming stripped 6 bases from V and 1 base from J, with 22 bases between. CDR3 sequence reads: CSVYGEDTRSAKNIQYF. Written as DNA, the CDR3 is TGCAGCGTATATGGCGAGGACACCCGGAGCGCCAAAAACATTCAGTACTTC.

V gene TRBV14 combines with J gene TRBJ2-1; D gene unclear. There are 15 residues in the CDR3. Looked up from germline, CDR1 is SGHDN and CDR2 is FVKESK. The V end was cut by 1 base, the J end by 4 bases, with 11 bases between. This chain's CDR3 is CASSQGFGRYNEQFF. The CDR3 region has the DNA TGTGCCAGCAGCCAAGGCTTTGGCAGGTACAATGAGCAGTTCTTC.

This chain uses TRBV15 with TRBJ2-2; D might be TRBD1 (6 bases). The CDR3 contains 14 residues. The germline V and J ends were trimmed by 7 bases and 7 bases, with 16 bases remaining between them. Looked up from germline, CDR1 is LNHNV and CDR2 is YYDKDF (reference sequence). CDR3 in amino acids: CATTQRGIGGELFF. CDR3 coding DNA: TGTGCCACCACCCAGAGGGGGATCGGCGGGGAGCTGTTTTTT.

This chain uses TRBV7-2 with TRBJ2-7; the D gene is possibly TRBD1 (5 bases). Trimming removed 4 bases at V and 2 bases at J, with 12 bases between. CDR3 length: 14 residues. Germline-derived CDR1 and CDR2 are SGHTA and FQGNSA. CDR3 DNA sequence: TGTGCCAGCAGCTCGAGACAGCTAGCCTACGAGCAGTACTTC. Its translation: CASSSRQLAYEQYF.

The J gene is TRBJ1-5, the V gene TRBV7-9; D remains ambiguous. Germline CDR1 and CDR2: SEHNR and FQNEAQ (reference sequence). The ends were cut back, 5 bases at V and 1 base at J, with 3 bases in the middle. The CDR3 is made up of 12 amino acids. The CDR3, as DNA: TGTGCCAGCAGCGACAGCAATCAGCCCCAGCATTTT. Encoded protein: CASSDSNQPQHF.

The V call is TRBV7-9, the J call TRBJ2-3; possible D gene TRBD1, 6 bases. Trimming removed 0 bases from V and 3 bases from J, with 10 bases in between. The germline gives CDR1 SEHNR, CDR2 FQNEAQ (reference sequence). The CDR3 runs 15 residues. In DNA form, the CDR3 reads TGTGCCAGCAGCTTAGCGCGGACAGAGACAGATACGCAGTATTTT. This codes for CASSLARTETDTQYF. The full variable domain, completed using reference TRBV7-9 and TRBJ2-3, is DTGVSQNPRHKITKRGQNVTFRCDPISEHNRLYWYRQTLGQGPEFLTYFQNEAQLEKSRLLSDRFSAERPKGSFSTLEIQRTEQGDSAMYLCASSLARTETDTQYFGPGTRLTVL.

The chain couples TRBV27 to TRBJ2-7, with D hard to call. The CDR3 is made up of 12 amino acids. Germline CDR1 is MNHEY and CDR2 is SMNVEV (reference sequence). V was trimmed by 3 bases and J by 5 bases, leaving 8 bases between them. The DNA for the CDR3 is TGTGCCAGCAGTTTCGCTCCCAACGAGCAGTACTTC. This codes for CASSFAPNEQYF.

This clone was observed a few times. This chain connects TRBV29-1 to TRBJ2-7; D is undetermined. Trimming took 2 bases from V and 0 from J, leaving 11 bases between them. Germline CDR1 reads SQVTM; CDR2 reads ANQGSEA. This CDR3 comprises 14 residues. CDR3 bases: TGCAGCGTTGAAAACATAGGTAGCTCCTACGAGCAGTACTTC. This translates into CSVENIGSSYEQYF.

The chain carries TRBV4-1 and TRBJ1-4; tentatively, D is TRBD1 (5 bases). This CDR3 region has 16 residues. V was trimmed by 4 bases and J by 8 bases, leaving 20 bases between them. From germline, CDR1 is MGHRA and CDR2 YSYEKL. The CDR3 nucleotides read TGCGCCAGCAGCCCCCGGGGGGACCTCCGGGACGAAAAACTGTTTTTT. Encoded protein: CASSPRGDLRDEKLFF.

The V call is TRBV4-3, the J call TRBJ2-2, with TRBD2 identical over 8 bases. The CDR3 contains 17 residues. From germline, CDR1 is LGHNA and CDR2 YSLEER. The V and J ends lost 0 bases and 0 bases, in that order; junction bases with no gene match: 3. CDR3 nucleotides: TGCGCCAGCAGCCAAGAACTAGCGGAGACGAACACCGGGGAGCTGTTTTTT. This codes for CASSQELAETNTGELFF.

The gene calls are TRBV19 and TRBJ1-5, with a tentative D call TRBD1 (6 bases). The length of the CDR3 is 15 residues. Trimming pared 9 bases from V and 2 bases from J, leaving 17 bases between. Germline V CDR1 and CDR2: LNHDA, SQIVND (reference sequence). In nucleotides, the CDR3 is TGTGCCAGCCTCTTAACAGGGACTGGCAATCAGCCCCAGCATTTT. This sequence encodes CASLLTGTGNQPQHF.

J is TRBJ2-7 and V is TRBV11-2; TRBD2 is a possible D gene (6 bases). V was shortened by 4 bases and J by 2 bases, with 15 bases between the two germline ends. Germline values: CDR1 SGHAT, CDR2 FQNNGV. The CDR3 length is 15 residues. The CDR3: CASSSGGPIPYEQYF. CDR3 sequence (DNA): TGTGCCAGCAGCTCCGGGGGACCGATACCCTACGAGCAGTACTTC.

This clone was seen only once. V usage is TRBV9 and J usage is TRBJ2-2; D gene uncertain. Trimming cost V 0 bases and J 0 bases, with 9 bases left between them. CDR1 and CDR2 (germline): SGDLS, YYNGEE. The CDR3 has 16 residues. The CDR3 DNA sequence: TGTGCCAGCAGCGTAGTTTCCAGGACGAACACCGGGGAGCTGTTTTTT. It encodes CASSVVSRTNTGELFF. Looking up the rest from reference TRBV9 and TRBJ2-2 gives the full variable domain: DSGVTQTPKHLITATGQRVTLRCSPRSGDLSVYWYQQSLDQGLQFLIQYYNGEERAKGNILERFSAQQFPDLHSELNLSSLELGDSALYFCASSVVSRTNTGELFFGEGSRLTVL.

This chain links TRBV2 with TRBJ2-7, with 10 bases matching TRBD1. The length of the CDR3 is 13 residues. Losses at the gene ends were 7 bases for V and 6 bases for J; bases not matched to a gene: 6. CDR1 and CDR2 (germline): SNHLY, FYNNEI. The CDR3 loop is CASTLGTGVEQYF. CDR3 nucleotides: TGTGCCAGCACCCTCGGGACAGGGGTCGAGCAGTACTTC.

The V call is TRBV7-2, the J call TRBJ2-2; D is ambiguous. Between the trimmed V and J ends, which lost 4 bases and 4 bases, there was a span of 19 bases. Germline CDR1 is SGHTA and CDR2 is FQGNSA. The CDR3 covers 17 residues. The CDR3 DNA is TGTGCCAGCAGCTCGTCAAGGACCGCCCTGTTCACCGGGGAGCTGTTTTTT. Its protein is CASSSSRTALFTGELFF.

This rearrangement joins TRBV6-5 to TRBJ2-7; D remains ambiguous. The CDR3 has 16 amino acids. Germline V gene data show CDR1 as MNHEY and CDR2 as SVGAGI. The ends were cut back, 4 bases at V and 0 bases at J, with 16 bases in the middle. Here the CDR3 DNA reads TGTGCCAGCAGTTCCGAACCGGACGGCAGCTCCTACGAGCAGTACTTC. Translation: CASSSEPDGSSYEQYF.

This rearrangement joins TRBV6-5 to TRBJ2-1; tentatively, D is TRBD1 (6 bases). V dropped 6 bases and J dropped 2 bases, with 14 bases sitting between them. In germline, CDR1 is MNHEY, CDR2 SVGAGI. The CDR3 length is 15 residues. CDR3 nucleotide sequence: TGTGCCAGCAGCCAGACAGGAGTGGCCTACAATGAGCAGTTCTTC. Its protein is CASSQTGVAYNEQFF.

The chain employs TRBV27 and TRBJ2-2; TRBD1 is a possible D gene (5 bases). This CDR3 is built from 12 residues. Trimming stripped 6 bases from V and 4 bases from J, with 6 bases between. The V gene's germline CDR1 is MNHEY and CDR2 SMNVEV (reference sequence). Here the CDR3 DNA reads TGTGCCAGCAGGGACATCACCGGGGAGCTGTTTTTT. This translates into CASRDITGELFF.

V is TRBV5-6 and J is TRBJ2-1; 9 bases align to TRBD2. The CDR3 has 16 residues. Germline CDR1 SGHDT, CDR2 YYEEEE. With 6 bases clipped from V and 7 bases from J, the junction kept 14 bases outside the gene matches. The CDR3 here is CASTPVGASGINEQFF. CDR3 DNA sequence: TGTGCCAGCACCCCCGTTGGGGCTAGCGGGATAAATGAGCAGTTCTTC.

The chain recombines TRBV27 with TRBJ2-3; D possibly corresponds to TRBD1 (5 bases). Germline V lookup: CDR1 MNHEY, CDR2 SMNVEV (reference sequence). V lost 4 bases, J lost 2 bases, and 19 bases lay in between. This CDR3 comprises 17 residues. CDR3 in DNA: TGTGCCAGCAGTTCCGGCCAGGGCGGTCATATCACAGATACGCAGTATTTT. It codes for CASSSGQGGHITDTQYF.

V usage is TRBV15 and J usage is TRBJ2-7; D might be TRBD1 (5 bases). Germline assignment: CDR1 LNHNV and CDR2 YYDKDF (reference sequence). The CDR3 contains 16 residues. Trimming took off 5 bases at V and 0 bases at J, with 17 bases between the two ends. CDR3 sequence: CATSGKTGLSSYEQYF. The CDR3 DNA reads TGTGCCACCAGCGGGAAAACAGGTCTAAGCTCCTACGAGCAGTACTTC. The full variable domain, its missing parts supplied by reference TRBV15 and TRBJ2-7, is DAMVIQNPRYQVTQFGKPVTLSCSQTLNHNVMYWYQQKSSQAPKLLFHYYDKDFNNEADTPDNFQSRRPNTSFCFLDIRSPGLGDTAMYLCATSGKTGLSSYEQYFGPGTRLTVT.

The chain joins TRBV10-3 to TRBJ2-7, with 7 bases aligning to TRBD2. Unmatched junction bases numbered 7, after V lost 6 bases and J lost 5 bases. CDR3 length equals 13 residues. Per germline, CDR1 ENHRY and CDR2 SYGVKD. The CDR3 DNA reads TGTGCCATCAGGGATGGTCTAGCGGACGAGCAGTACTTC. Amino acid sequence: CAIRDGLADEQYF.

V gene TRBV2 combines with J gene TRBJ1-2; D remains ambiguous. V lost 4 bases to trimming and J lost 4 bases, with 16 bases between them. CDR3 length: 15 residues. The germline CDR1 and CDR2 sequences are SNHLY and FYNNEI. In nucleotides, the CDR3 is TGTGCCAGCAGTGTCTCGAACACCGGCCGCTATGGCTACACCTTC. It specifies CASSVSNTGRYGYTF.

The chain joins TRBV4-1 to TRBJ1-4; TRBD1 is a possible D gene (5 bases). Trimming pared 9 bases from V and 0 bases from J, leaving 11 bases between. CDR1 MGHRA and CDR2 YSYEKL come from the germline V gene. This CDR3 spans 14 amino acids. The CDR3 protein is CASMGLATNEKLFF. CDR3 nucleotides: TGCGCCAGTATGGGGCTCGCAACTAATGAAAAACTGTTTTTT.

V gene TRBV7-3 combines with J gene TRBJ2-2, with 8 bases lining up with TRBD2. V lost 2 bases, J lost 12 bases, and 8 bases stayed unmatched. The germline V gene encodes CDR1 SGHTA and CDR2 FQGTGA. The CDR3 is 14 residues long. The CDR3: CASSLEAGEVKLFF. CDR3 nucleotides: TGTGCCAGCAGCTTAGAAGCGGGAGAGGTGAAGCTGTTTTTT.

The chain combines TRBV6-5 with TRBJ2-5; D perhaps matches TRBD1 (7 bases). V lost 5 bases and J lost 3, with 10 bases in between. Germline V gene sequence: CDR1 MNHEY, CDR2 SVGAGI. This CDR3 has 13 residues. CDR3 DNA: TGTGCCAGCAGTATCAGGGGGGAAGAGACCCAGTACTTC. As protein: CASSIRGEETQYF.